This TCR beta chain was sequenced in a study of OX40 agonist ivuxolimab in advanced cancers. Background on the study: The group had a mean age of 60 years, ranged from about 23 to 79, and was 82.7% male.

TCRdb's copy holds only in-frame clones and misses some; the assay was immunoSEQ multiplex PCR. This sample has about 70,000 clones; more than 75% occur once, and the top ten carry 6.5% to 7.5%. There are a few counts of this clone. CDR3 length: 16 amino acids. V shed 4 bases, J shed 3 bases, and the junction held 7 bases outside the gene matches. The germline CDR1 and CDR2 sequences are SGHRS and YFSETQ. The material was CD4+ or CD8+ T cells sorted from blood, obtained in a trial of the OX40 agonist ivuxolimab. This chain joins TRBV5-1 and TRBJ1-4; 9 nucleotides align to TRBD1. The sequence came from an adult with an advanced solid tumor such as melanoma, head and neck, liver or kidney cancer. The CDR3 DNA sequence: TGCGCCAGCAGCCGGACAGGGGAGGTGGCTAATGAAAAACTGTTTTTT. This encodes CASSRTGEVANEKLFF.